The count of the clone carrying this T cell receptor beta chain is one. What it binds is not known. Sequenced by immunoSEQ multiplex PCR; TCRdb stores in-frame clones only, minus some. The sample includes about 16,000 clones, 78% of them seen just once. This specimen comes from a study of somatic mutations in cytotoxic T cells in rheumatoid arthritis. Study results and limitations: Researchers did not know the antigen targets of the expanded CD8+ clones. For about an eighth of the roughly 60 patients, a single CD8+ clone accounted for more than 20% of CD8+ cells.

Material: CD8+ T cells sorted from blood. The source of this sequence is an adult with rheumatoid arthritis.

This CDR3 is CASSLSSYGGYEQYF. The CDR3 DNA is TGTGCCAGCAGTTTATCGTCCTACGGGGGATACGAGCAGTACTTC. The chain links TRBV27 to TRBJ2-7, with a possible D match to TRBD2 (6 bases). This CDR3 spans 15 amino acids. Trimming left V 0 bases short and J 4 bases short, with 13 bases between. Germline V lookup: CDR1 MNHEY, CDR2 SMNVEV (reference sequence).